The clone carrying this T cell receptor beta chain was seen a few times. Its specificity is not known. V was pared by 5 bases and J by 14 bases, with 24 bases of the junction left unmatched. The CDR3 has 17 residues. The V gene's germline CDR1 is MNHEY and CDR2 SMNVEV (reference sequence). This specimen comes from a study of T-cell reconstitution after alpha-beta-depleted transplantation in children. Findings and limits, study-wide: Approximately two months post-transplant, alpha-beta T cells reportedly originated from several hundred expanded graft clones.

The library targeted TCRbeta and was prepared with unique molecular identifiers. A single record per CDR3 protein comes from TCRdb applying MiXCR to the PCR reads. Of approximately 110,000 distinct CDR3 sequences in the sample, approximately 10% were seen once. V is TRBV27 and J is TRBJ2-4; TRBD1 matches 7 bases. This specimen consisted of PBMCs, obtained before TCRalphabeta/CD19-depleted stem cell transplant. This TCR derives from a boy aged 2 to 10 with acute lymphoblastic leukemia, due to receive a stem cell transplant. The CDR3 reads CASSSPGRGFCVPQEYF. CDR3 bases: TGTGCCAGCAGTAGCCCAGGCAGGGGGTTTTGTGTCCCCCAAGAGTACTTC.